This is a list of T cell receptor beta chains from one sample in a study of shared clonotypes between healthy human individuals. Libraries were prepared by immunoSEQ multiplex PCR; TCRdb keeps only in-frame clonotypes and omits some of them. The sample holds nearly 2 million clones, over 85% seen once. Sequencing was done on a sample of naive CD8+ T cells sorted from blood. The receptors come from a man in his late teens or twenties in good health. Each CDR3 is given with its conserved first and last residue.

TRBV4-3	TRBJ2-1	CASSYGTSGSYEQFF
TRBV5-1	TRBJ1-6	CASRNEGVGSPLHF
TRBV4-1	TRBJ2-3	CASSQQPQGGYTDTQYF
TRBV7-9	TRBJ2-3	CASSLVSQNTDTQYF
TRBV6-5	TRBJ1-3	CASSYFAGAAGNTIYF
TRBV7-9	TRBJ2-7	CASSPSGYEQYF
TRBV2	TRBJ2-7	CASSRLTGSEQYF
TRBV5-4	TRBJ2-7	CASSGPGYEQYF
TRBV10-3	TRBJ2-3	CAISDGGTGPPDTQYF
TRBV6-5	TRBJ2-7	CASSPDTLSYEQYF
TRBV27	TRBJ2-5	CASKGFEETQYF
TRBV4-1	TRBJ2-7	CASSQDLTGSYEQYF
TRBV7-9	TRBJ1-1	CASSQTTGATEAFF
TRBV2	TRBJ2-7	CASSGGLAGVLSYEQYF
TRBV7-9	TRBJ2-7	CASSRSQDEQYF
TRBV10-2	TRBJ2-2	CASSDGLAGVMNTGELFF
TRBV5-6	TRBJ1-2	CASSLVVATGDYGYTF
TRBV30	TRBJ2-5	CAWSEVAGGLETQYF
TRBV6-5	TRBJ2-1	CASRTTGGSYNEQFF
TRBV6-5	TRBJ2-7	CASSLTRRPYEQYF
TRBV7-9	TRBJ2-7	CASSFDSSYEQYF
TRBV28	TRBJ1-1	CASSNTGFTEAFF
TRBV19	TRBJ2-7	CASSAPRLAGEYEQYF
TRBV2	TRBJ2-7	CASTPRDRLYEQYF
TRBV19	TRBJ2-1	CASSMRVYNEQFF
TRBV4-1	TRBJ2-7	CASSLSPGLAGEQYF
TRBV30	TRBJ2-7	CAWSVVGSHEQYF
TRBV27	TRBJ2-7	CASSSPGSSYEQYF
TRBV29-1	TRBJ2-5	CSAERVEGYQTQYF
TRBV7-8	TRBJ2-1	CASSLVASGINEQFF
TRBV6-5	TRBJ2-5	CASSPSFETQYF
TRBV7-2	TRBJ2-1	CASSFASGIYNEQFF
TRBV7-9	TRBJ2-3	CASSSWDTAPTDTQYF
TRBV28	TRBJ2-7	CASAWGTSYEQYF
TRBV6-5	TRBJ2-7	CASSYSGDSYEQYF
TRBV4-3	TRBJ2-6	CASSQDHFRDLSGANVLTF
TRBV7-8	TRBJ2-7	CASSGPGQKSYEQYF
TRBV5-4	TRBJ1-2	CASSQDRAYGYTF
TRBV27	TRBJ2-5	CASSLGSEETQYF
TRBV30	TRBJ2-1	CAWSPGEFNEQFF
TRBV19	TRBJ2-7	CASSHGLENYEQYF
TRBV28	TRBJ2-5	CASSSRTGEETQYF
TRBV6-6	TRBJ1-1	CASSYLWTGENTEAFF
TRBV28	TRBJ1-2	CASSFRGTGTNYGYTF
TRBV19	TRBJ1-5	CASSIDPGEGNQPQHF
TRBV4-1	TRBJ1-1	CASSQDWGQQLEAFF
TRBV11-2	TRBJ2-3	CASSLDPGRTDTQYF
TRBV5-4	TRBJ2-7	CASSRQGLADNYEQYF
TRBV30	TRBJ2-5	CAWSAVGETQYF
TRBV6-5	TRBJ2-5	CASSYSRRGGETQYF
TRBV5-4	TRBJ2-2	CASTIGSGGLLSGELFF
TRBV5-4	TRBJ2-2	CASSLRSGELFF
TRBV5-6	TRBJ1-1	CASSLGTNTEAFF
TRBV30	.	CAWSGGVTYEQYF
TRBV6-5	TRBJ2-5	CASSYVGASAGETQYF
TRBV16	TRBJ2-5	CASSQLFTDPPEQTQYF
TRBV7-6	TRBJ2-7	CASSLKREVVHEQYF